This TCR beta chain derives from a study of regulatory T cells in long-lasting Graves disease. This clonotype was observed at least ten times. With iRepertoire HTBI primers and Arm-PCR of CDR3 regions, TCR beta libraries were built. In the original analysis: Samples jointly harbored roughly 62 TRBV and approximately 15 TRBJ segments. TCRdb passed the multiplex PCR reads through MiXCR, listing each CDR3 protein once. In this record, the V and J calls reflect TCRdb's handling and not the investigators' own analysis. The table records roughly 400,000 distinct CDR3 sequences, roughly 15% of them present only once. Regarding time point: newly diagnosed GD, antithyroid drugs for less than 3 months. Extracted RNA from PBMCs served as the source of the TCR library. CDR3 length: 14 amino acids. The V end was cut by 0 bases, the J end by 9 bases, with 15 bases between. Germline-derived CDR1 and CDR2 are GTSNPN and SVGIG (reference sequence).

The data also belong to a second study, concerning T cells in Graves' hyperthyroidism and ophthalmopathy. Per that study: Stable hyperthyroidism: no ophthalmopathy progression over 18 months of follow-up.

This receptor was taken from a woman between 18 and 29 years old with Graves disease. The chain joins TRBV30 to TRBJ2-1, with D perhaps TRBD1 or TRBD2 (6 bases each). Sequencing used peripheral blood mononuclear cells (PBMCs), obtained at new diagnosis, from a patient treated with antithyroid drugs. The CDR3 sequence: CAWSVLGGKGEQFF. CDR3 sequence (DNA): TGTGCCTGGAGTGTATTAGGGGGGAAGGGTGAGCAGTTCTTC.